The 24 T cell receptor beta chains presented below share a single source sample, sequenced in a study of T cells in Graves' hyperthyroidism and ophthalmopathy. The source material, RNA transcripts, was used to amplify TCR beta CDR3 regions. When the TCR CDR3 underwent first-round RT-PCR, the HTBI primer set was used. TCRdb passed the multiplex PCR reads through MiXCR, listing each CDR3 protein once. The repertoire has roughly 100,000 distinct CDR3 sequences, roughly 50% of them found once; the top ten carry roughly 24%. Sequenced: blood. The receptors were gathered from a middle-aged man with Graves' hyperthyroidism.

This clonotype has ten or more counts. The chain recombines TRBV19 with TRBJ1-1; D not resolved. The CDR3 is 16 residues long. Trimming took off 0 bases at V and 3 bases at J, with 14 bases between the two ends. From germline, CDR1 is LNHDA and CDR2 SQIVND (reference sequence). The CDR3 reads CASSIDLLAGDTEAFF. Here the CDR3 DNA reads TGTGCCAGTAGTATAGACCTCCTCGCAGGCGACACTGAAGCTTTCTTT.

Note on this clonotype: One junction end disagrees with the germline gene, perhaps due to a read error. The chain uses TRBV5-4 and TRBJ1-1, with TRBD1 as a possible D gene (5 bases). The CDR3 consists of 22 residues. Germline CDR1 and CDR2: SGHNT and YYREEE (reference sequence). CDR3 sequence (DNA): TGTGCCACCCCTGTCCGGGCTACTGGCACAGAGATAGATCTTGCAGGGCGTTCTGAGGCTTTCTTT. It translates to CATPVRATGTEIDLAGRSEAFF.

In this sample, this clonotype turned up many times. The rearrangement uses TRBV7-9 and TRBJ2-7, with 8 bases matching TRBD1. The CDR3 is 16 residues long. From germline, CDR1 is SEHNR and CDR2 FQNEAQ (reference sequence). With V trimmed by 3 bases and J by 2 bases, 9 bases remained unmatched. The CDR3 protein is CASSFRLRQGPYEQYF. CDR3 nucleotides: TGTGCCAGCAGCTTTCGCTTGAGACAGGGGCCCTACGAGCAGTACTTC.

There are many counts of this clonotype. V gene TRBV5-6 combines with J gene TRBJ2-7, with D possibly being TRBD2 (5 bases). V dropped 5 bases and J dropped 3 bases, with 12 bases sitting between them. There are 13 residues in the CDR3. Germline V gene data show CDR1 as SGHDT and CDR2 as YYEEEE. CDR3 sequence: CASRLPGDYEQYF. The CDR3 region has the DNA TGTGCCAGCAGACTACCCGGGGACTACGAGCAGTACTTC. Using reference TRBV5-6 and TRBJ2-7 for the parts outside the CDR3, the full variable domain is DAGVTQSPTHLIKTRGQQVTLRCSPKSGHDTVSWYQQALGQGPQFIFQYYEEEERQRGNFPDRFSGHQFPNYSSELNVNALLLGDSALYLCASRLPGDYEQYFGPGTRLTVT.

The J gene is TRBJ2-1, the V gene TRBV5-1, with 8 bases that match TRBD2. Germline CDR1 SGHRS, CDR2 YFSETQ. This CDR3 has 14 amino acids. With V trimmed by 7 bases and J by 2 bases, 5 bases remained unmatched. CDR3 nucleotides: TGCGCCAGCGGCAGCGGGAGTCCCTACAATGAGCAGTTCTTC. This sequence encodes CASGSGSPYNEQFF.

Notes on this clonotype: This may be a read error: a much more frequent sequence differs by one nucleotide. V gene TRBV6-5 combines with J gene TRBJ2-3; 13 positions agree with TRBD2. CDR1 and CDR2 from the germline V gene are MNHEY and SVGAGI. This CDR3 region has 14 residues. The CDR3, as DNA: TGTGCCTGTCGGACTAGCGGGAGTTGGGGTACGCAGTTTTTT. Amino acid sequence: CACRTSGSWGTQFF.

As for this clonotype: A much more abundant neighbour one base away suggests this may be a read error. The chain combines TRBV5-5 with TRBJ1-2; D is uncertain. Deletions cut 4 bases from V and 5 bases from J, with 12 bases between. This CDR3 has 13 residues. The germline V gene has CDR1 SGHKS and CDR2 YYEKEE (reference sequence). The CDR3 reads CASSRQSEYGYTF. DNA for the CDR3: TGTGCCAGCAGCCGGCAGAGTGAGTATGGCTACACCTTC.

The chain joins TRBV7-9 to TRBJ2-5, with TRBD1 identical over 8 bases. After removal of 5 bases from V and 3 bases from J, the junction contained 5 bases not matched to a gene. This CDR3 is 14 amino acids long. CDR1 and CDR2 (germline): SEHNR, FQNEAQ (reference sequence). The CDR3 DNA reads as TGTGCCAGCAGCCAAAGGGGACAGGAAGAGACCCAGTACTTC. Amino acid sequence: CASSQRGQEETQYF. The full variable domain, rest sourced from reference TRBV7-9 and TRBJ2-5, is DTGVSQNPRHKITKRGQNVTFRCDPISEHNRLYWYRQTLGQGPEFLTYFQNEAQLEKSRLLSDRFSAERPKGSFSTLEIQRTEQGDSAMYLCASSQRGQEETQYFGPGTRLLVL.

This clonotype was recorded at least ten times. V usage is TRBV19 and J usage is TRBJ1-5; D gene uncertain. The CDR3 runs to 14 residues. CDR1 LNHDA and CDR2 SQIVND come from the germline V gene (reference sequence). Trimming took off 5 bases at V and 12 bases at J, with 20 bases between the two ends. CDR3 residues: CASSPSRDRSGQHF. DNA of the CDR3: TGTGCCAGTAGTCCCTCCCGGGATCGAAGTGGCCAGCATTTT.

V gene TRBV5-1 combines with J gene TRBJ1-5; maybe TRBD1 (5 bases). Germline V gene lookup returns CDR1 SGHRS and CDR2 YFSETQ. With 3 bases removed from V and 7 bases from J, the gap between germline ends came to 17 bases. The CDR3 runs 15 residues. In DNA form, the CDR3 reads TGCGCCAGCAGCTGGGACTACGCCGGGGACCAGCCCCAGCATTTT. Translating it yields CASSWDYAGDQPQHF.

Comment on this clonotype: The junction departs from the called germline gene at one end, perhaps through a read error. This rearrangement joins TRBV9 to TRBJ2-2; tentative D call: TRBD2 (5 bases). From germline, CDR1 is SGDLS and CDR2 YYNGEE. The CDR3 has 15 amino acids. Written as DNA, the CDR3 is TGCGCCAGCAGCGGTCCGCAGTCCAGCACCGGGGAGCTGTTTTTT. It is translated as CASSGPQSSTGELFF.

The chain couples TRBV5-1 to TRBJ2-5, with 7 positions matching TRBD1. Germline loops: CDR1 SGHRS, CDR2 YFSETQ. The CDR3 length is 12 residues. V lost 4 bases, J lost 7 bases, and 4 bases stayed unmatched. CDR3 sequence: CASSPTGATQYF. In nucleotides, the CDR3 is TGCGCCAGCAGCCCTACAGGGGCGACCCAGTACTTC.

This clonotype occurred many times. The gene calls are TRBV6-5 and TRBJ2-1, with 12 bases aligning to TRBD2. This CDR3 contains 15 residues. The J segment lost 8 bases and the V segment lost 7 bases, leaving 9 bases of the junction unmatched. Germline CDR1 reads MNHEY; CDR2 reads SVGAGI. The CDR3 DNA follows: TGTGCCAGCATTTCCCTAGCGGGAGGGCCTGATGAGCAGTTCTTC. Translated: CASISLAGGPDEQFF.

Worth noting for this clonotype: A single base separates this from a much larger clone, so it may be a read error. This chain links TRBV7-8 with TRBJ2-3; D ambiguous. Germline V gene sequence: CDR1 SGHVS, CDR2 FQNEAQ. CDR3 length: 9 amino acids. The DNA for the CDR3 is TGTGCCTGGAGATACGAGCAGTGCTTC. The encoded protein is CAWRYEQCF.

Many counts were recorded for this clonotype. The V and J genes are TRBV20-1 and TRBJ2-5; 12 nucleotides align to TRBD2. The CDR3 runs to 15 residues. J lost 5 bases, V lost 0 bases, and 4 bases had no gene match. The germline gives CDR1 DFQATT, CDR2 SNEGSKA (reference sequence). This chain's CDR3 is CSARELGLAGETQYF. The DNA of the CDR3 is TGCAGTGCTAGAGAGCTAGGACTAGCGGGGGAGACCCAGTACTTC.

This clonotype was recorded once. The rearrangement links TRBV19 to TRBJ2-3; D possibly corresponds to TRBD2 (7 bases). The CDR3 spans 13 residues. V was cut by 4 bases and J by 11 bases, with 16 bases left in between. Germline V CDR1 and CDR2: LNHDA, SQIVND (reference sequence). The CDR3 spells CASSTGGLSEQYF. DNA of the CDR3: TGTGCCAGTAGTACCGGGGGGCTCTCCGAGCAGTATTTT.

The rearrangement joins TRBV30 to TRBJ2-7, with TRBD1 matching over 7 bases. CDR3 size: 13 residues. V dropped 5 bases and J dropped 2; count of bases not matched to a gene: 6. Germline V CDR1 and CDR2: GTSNPN, SVGIG (reference sequence). Here the CDR3 DNA reads TGTGCCTGGGAGGGGCAGGGGGCCTACGAGCAGTACTTC. Translating it yields CAWEGQGAYEQYF.

This clonotype was detected many times. The rearrangement joins TRBV19 to TRBJ2-7; D call uncertain. This CDR3 is 14 amino acids long. V lost 2 bases, J lost 0 bases, and 8 bases lay in between. Germline assignment: CDR1 LNHDA and CDR2 SQIVND (reference sequence). CDR3 nucleotide sequence: TGTGCCAGTAGTATAAGCGCACCCTCCTACGAGCAGTACTTC. Protein product: CASSISAPSYEQYF.

A note on this clonotype: A much bigger clone sits one base away, suggesting this may be a read error. The chain employs TRBV5-8 and TRBJ1-1; possible D gene TRBD1, 6 bases. The CDR3 loop spans 14 amino acids. Germline V CDR1 and CDR2: SGHTS, YDEGEE. This CDR3 reads CASSLRPGDTEASF. CDR3 coding DNA: TGTGCCAGCAGCTTGCGACCGGGGGACACTGAAGCTTCCTTT.

The table lists this clonotype with many counts. The V call is TRBV4-1, the J call TRBJ2-3; TRBD1 matches at 8 bases. Germline CDR1 reads MGHRA; CDR2 reads YSYEKL. The V gene end was trimmed by 3 bases and the J gene end by 5 bases; junction bases not matched to a gene: 10. This CDR3 has 16 amino acids. CDR3 in DNA: TGCGCCAGCAGCCACCCAACAGGGGGAGCGGGAGATACGCAGTATTTT. Translating it yields CASSHPTGGAGDTQYF.

This clonotype was picked up many times. V gene TRBV9 combines with J gene TRBJ1-1; D is possibly TRBD1 (5 bases). V lost 3 bases and J 4 bases, leaving 16 bases between the germline ends. Germline V gene sequence: CDR1 SGDLS, CDR2 YYNGEE. This CDR3 is 15 amino acids long. Written as DNA, the CDR3 is TGTGCCAGCAGCGCCATAGGGACGTCAGGCACTGAAGCTTTCTTT. Encoded protein: CASSAIGTSGTEAFF.

The sample holds many counts of this clonotype. CDR3 in amino acids: CASRQDGGPHYGYTF. CDR3 in DNA: TGTGCCAGCAGACAGGACGGCGGACCCCACTATGGCTACACCTTC. V is TRBV7-9 and J is TRBJ1-2; weak D call: TRBD1 (5 bases). Trimming stripped 6 bases from V and 3 bases from J, with 17 bases between. CDR3 size: 15 residues. CDR1 SEHNR and CDR2 FQNEAQ come from the germline V gene (reference sequence).

This clonotype was picked up many times. The rearrangement uses TRBV5-8 and TRBJ1-1; a possible D gene is TRBD1 (6 bases). This CDR3 is 15 amino acids long. Germline CDR1 SGHTS, CDR2 YDEGEE. Trimming left V 2 bases short and J 0 bases short, with 11 bases between. As DNA, the CDR3 is TGTGCCAGCAGCTTTCGCAGGGGTGTGAACACTGAAGCTTTCTTT. It translates to CASSFRRGVNTEAFF.

The chain couples TRBV7-2 to TRBJ2-1, with D perhaps matching TRBD2 (6 bases). Germline CDR1 SGHTA, CDR2 FQGNSA. The CDR3 runs 15 residues. V was cut by 8 bases and J by 2 bases, with 16 bases left in between. Here the CDR3 reads CASSPREPPYNEQFF. DNA of the CDR3: TGTGCCAGCTCACCACGGGAGCCCCCCTACAATGAGCAGTTCTTC.